These 8 T cell receptor beta chains were sequenced from one sample in a study of long-term antiretroviral therapy in people with HIV. Researchers report immunoSEQ v3.0 was run at survey level. Clones were sequenced by immunoSEQ multiplex PCR, and TCRdb holds only the in-frame ones, with some missing. Among 30,000 to 40,000 clones listed, approximately 80% were seen once. This specimen consisted of unsorted PBMCs, obtained 0.6 years after starting antiretroviral therapy. The receptors here all came from a young man with HIV.

This sequence joins TRBV4-3 and TRBJ2-1; TRBD1 aligns across 9 bases. V lost 0 bases, J lost 2 bases, and 2 bases stayed unmatched. Germline V gene sequence: CDR1 LGHNA, CDR2 YSLEER. The CDR3 has 16 residues. The CDR3: CASSQEGQGPYNEQFF. The CDR3, as DNA: TGCGCCAGCAGCCAAGAAGGACAGGGGCCCTACAATGAGCAGTTCTTC.

The CDR3 coding sequence is TGTGCCAGCAGCTCCCCCTCAGCGGGAGATAACAATGAGCAGTTCTTC. It is translated as CASSSPSAGDNNEQFF. The chain has TRBV6-6 and TRBJ2-1; 8 bases are a match to TRBD2. Trimming removed 6 bases from V and 5 bases from J; junction bases left unmatched: 12. The V gene's germline CDR1 is MNHNY and CDR2 SVGAGI (reference sequence). This CDR3 region has 16 residues.

The chain is built from TRBV18 and TRBJ2-7; D remains unclear. This CDR3 region has 11 residues. The V end was cut by 6 bases, the J end by 3 bases, with 6 bases between. Germline CDR1 is KGHSH and CDR2 is LQKENI. The CDR3 coding sequence is TGTGCCAGCTCGAGTAACTACGAGCAGTACTTC. Its protein is CASSSNYEQYF.

V and J are TRBV7-2 and TRBJ2-1; 8 bases fit TRBD2. Germline CDR1 SGHTA, CDR2 FQGNSA. After removal of 1 base from V and 10 bases from J, the junction contained 6 bases not matched to a gene. CDR3 length: 14 residues. DNA of the CDR3: TGTGCCAGCAGCTTAGGGTTGCGGGGGGACGAGCAGTTCTTC. Its protein is CASSLGLRGDEQFF.

The gene calls are TRBV28 and TRBJ2-7; D is unresolved. The CDR3 extends over 13 amino acids. From germline, CDR1 is MDHEN and CDR2 SYDVKM. V was cut by 8 bases and J by 0 bases, with 11 bases left in between. CDR3 sequence (DNA): TGTGCCAGCCGTAGCCCCCACTCCTACGAGCAGTACTTC. Its protein product is CASRSPHSYEQYF.

This chain uses TRBV7-9 with TRBJ2-3; 11 positions match TRBD2. The CDR3 totals 15 residues. Unmatched junction bases numbered 4, after V lost 4 bases and J lost 4 bases. Germline-derived CDR1 and CDR2 are SEHNR and FQNEAQ (reference sequence). CDR3 sequence (DNA): TGTGCCAGCAGCTCTCTAGCGGGAGGCCCAGATACGCAGTATTTT. Translating it yields CASSSLAGGPDTQYF. The variable domain in full, completed from reference TRBV7-9 and TRBJ2-3, reads DTGVSQNPRHKITKRGQNVTFRCDPISEHNRLYWYRQTLGQGPEFLTYFQNEAQLEKSRLLSDRFSAERPKGSFSTLEIQRTEQGDSAMYLCASSSLAGGPDTQYFGPGTRLTVL.

This chain links TRBV9 with TRBJ1-3, with 8 nucleotides matching TRBD1. Germline trimming cut 3 bases from V and 1 base from J; bases unmatched to any gene: 6. CDR1 and CDR2 from the germline V gene are SGDLS and YYNGEE. The CDR3 sequence is 16 residues long. The chain's CDR3 is CASSGQGRWSGNTIYF. CDR3 coding DNA: TGTGCCAGCAGCGGACAGGGGAGATGGTCTGGAAACACCATATATTTT. Filled out from reference TRBV9 and TRBJ1-3, the complete variable domain reads DSGVTQTPKHLITATGQRVTLRCSPRSGDLSVYWYQQSLDQGLQFLIQYYNGEERAKGNILERFSAQQFPDLHSELNLSSLELGDSALYFCASSGQGRWSGNTIYFGEGSWLTVV.

DNA of the CDR3: TGCAGCGTTGAAAAGGGCAGGTCGGCTTTCTTT. Residues: CSVEKGRSAFF. The genes are TRBV29-1 and TRBJ1-1; D ambiguous. V was shortened by 2 bases and J by 11 bases, with 12 bases between the two germline ends. CDR1 SQVTM and CDR2 ANQGSEA come from the germline V gene. This CDR3 has 11 amino acids.